What follows are 22 T cell receptor beta chains derived from one specimen sequenced in a study of cytomegalovirus exposure and HLA in healthy donors. 13 Jbeta primers and 60 Vbeta primers were used for the PCR. The repertoire was sequenced with immunoSEQ multiplex PCR; TCRdb's copy has only in-frame clones and lacks some. The data hold roughly 100,000 clones, with around 80% observed a single time. Sequences were obtained from PBMCs. The receptors shown here come from a man in his 60s in good health and CMV-seronegative.

The sample holds a few counts of this clone. The rearrangement joins TRBV7-9 to TRBJ2-3; TRBD2 aligns across 7 bases. In germline, CDR1 is SEHNR, CDR2 FQNEAQ (reference sequence). The CDR3 contains 16 residues. After removal of 6 bases from V and 0 bases from J, the junction contained 9 bases not matched to a gene. CDR3 sequence (DNA): TGTGCCAGCAGACCCTTACTAGCGCTTAGCACAGATACGCAGTATTTT. Amino acid sequence: CASRPLLALSTDTQYF.

This chain uses TRBV10-1 with TRBJ1-4; TRBD1 might be the D (6 bases). V dropped 10 bases and J dropped 4 bases, with 16 bases sitting between them. Looked up from germline, CDR1 is WNHNN and CDR2 is SYGVQD (reference sequence). There are 14 residues in the CDR3. The CDR3 is CATTHRANNEKLFF. In DNA form, the CDR3 reads TGCGCCACAACCCACAGGGCAAATAATGAAAAACTGTTTTTT.

This clone was seen a handful of times. The rearrangement joins TRBV12-5 to TRBJ1-2; 8 bases map to TRBD1. Germline-derived CDR1 and CDR2 are LGHNT and FRNRAP. The CDR3 runs 13 residues. V lost 6 bases, J lost 8 bases, and 8 bases stayed unmatched. As DNA, the CDR3 is TGTGCTAGTGGCCCCGGACAGGGCGGCGGCTACACCTTC. This sequence encodes CASGPGQGGGYTF.

V is TRBV11-2 and J is TRBJ2-7, with 7 bases lining up with TRBD2. CDR3 length: 16 residues. The J segment lost 0 bases and the V segment lost 1 base, leaving 6 bases of the junction unmatched. In germline, CDR1 is SGHAT, CDR2 FQNNGV. CDR3: CASSLALGRDSYEQYF. The CDR3 DNA is TGTGCCAGCAGCTTAGCCCTGGGGAGGGACTCCTACGAGCAGTACTTC.

The chain couples TRBV21-1 to TRBJ2-3; the table names TRBD1, a call not compared with the DNA. TRBV21-1 is labeled a pseudogene. This CDR3 is built from 15 residues. This CDR3 reads CASSKAGTGTDTQYF. Here the CDR3 DNA reads TGTGCCAGCAGCAAAGCCGGGACAGGGACCGATACGCAGTATTTT.

The chain employs TRBV11-3 and TRBJ2-1; D is unresolved. This CDR3 is built from 15 residues. V lost 0 bases and J 3 bases, leaving 9 bases between the germline ends. Germline V gives CDR1 SGHNT, CDR2 YENEEA. The CDR3, as DNA: TGTGCCAGCAGCTTAGAGGTCGGCGGCTACAATGAGCAGTTCTTC. Translation gives CASSLEVGGYNEQFF.

The J gene is TRBJ2-1, the V gene TRBV6-6; TRBD2 might be the D (5 bases). The CDR3 covers 11 residues. The germline CDR1 and CDR2 sequences are MNHNY and SVGAGI (reference sequence). Deletions cut 7 bases from V and 11 bases from J, with 12 bases between. This chain's CDR3 is CASTRDPQQFF. The CDR3 DNA is TGTGCCAGCACCCGGGATCCTCAGCAGTTCTTC.

The V call is TRBV4-1, the J call TRBJ2-5; 7 bases map to TRBD2. The J segment lost 3 bases and the V segment lost 4 bases, leaving 8 bases of the junction unmatched. The CDR3 is made up of 15 amino acids. CDR1 is MGHRA and CDR2 is YSYEKL in the germline V gene. CDR3 DNA sequence: TGCGCCAGCAGCCTTCGGGGGGTGGGGGAAGAGACCCAGTACTTC. This translates into CASSLRGVGEETQYF.

The rearrangement uses TRBV4-3 and TRBJ2-5; D may be TRBD2 (6 bases). Trimming removed 0 bases from V and 4 bases from J, with 12 bases in between. The CDR3 spans 15 residues. From germline, CDR1 is LGHNA and CDR2 YSLEER. This chain's CDR3 is CASSQDSLALETQYF. CDR3 nucleotide sequence: TGCGCCAGCAGCCAAGATAGCCTAGCGTTAGAGACCCAGTACTTC.

The chain combines TRBV6-1 with TRBJ1-1, with a possible D match to TRBD1 (5 bases). The CDR3 extends over 12 amino acids. V was clipped by 2 bases and J by 11 bases, with 12 bases between them. The germline gives CDR1 MNHNS, CDR2 SASEGT. The CDR3 loop is CASSENRDWAFF. The CDR3 DNA reads TGTGCCAGCAGTGAAAACCGGGACTGGGCTTTCTTT.

This clone was counted once. The chain carries TRBV5-4 and TRBJ1-1; 8 nucleotides agree with TRBD1. The CDR3 is 15 residues long. Germline assignment: CDR1 SGHNT and CDR2 YYREEE (reference sequence). Unmatched junction bases numbered 9, after V lost 3 bases and J lost 5 bases. Here the CDR3 DNA reads TGTGCCAGCAGCTCATCAGGGGGCGTAGGTACTGAAGCTTTCTTT. This encodes CASSSSGGVGTEAFF.

The V and J genes are TRBV5-4 and TRBJ1-4; D perhaps matches TRBD1 (5 bases). Germline V gene data show CDR1 as SGHNT and CDR2 as YYREEE (reference sequence). V was clipped by 0 bases and J by 0 bases, with 6 bases between them. This CDR3 has 15 residues. The CDR3 loop reads CASSLGGATNEKLFF. The CDR3 DNA follows: TGTGCCAGCAGCTTGGGGGGGGCAACTAATGAAAAACTGTTTTTT.

The chain has TRBV29-1 and TRBJ1-1; 9 nucleotides match TRBD1. CDR1 and CDR2 (germline): SQVTM, ANQGSEA. Trimming took 4 bases from V and 5 from J; bases not matched to a gene: 11. The CDR3 totals 15 residues. CDR3: CSVGGARDRETEAFF. CDR3 coding DNA: TGCAGCGTTGGGGGTGCGCGGGACAGGGAAACTGAAGCTTTCTTT.

This chain uses TRBV2 with TRBJ1-1; TRBD1 matches 7 bases. From germline, CDR1 is SNHLY and CDR2 FYNNEI. Trimming at V came to 4 bases and at J to 6 bases, leaving 2 bases not matched to a gene. The CDR3 loop spans 12 amino acids. DNA of the CDR3: TGTGCCAGCAGTGTGCAGGGGGCTGAAGCTTTCTTT. Residues: CASSVQGAEAFF.

The chain employs TRBV7-2 and TRBJ1-3; 8 bases line up with TRBD1. Unmatched junction bases numbered 2, after V lost 3 bases and J lost 4 bases. Germline loops: CDR1 SGHTA, CDR2 FQGNSA. There are 14 residues in the CDR3. CDR3 nucleotide sequence: TGTGCCAGCAGCTTGGACAGGGACGGAAACACCATATATTTT. Protein: CASSLDRDGNTIYF. Filled out from reference TRBV7-2 and TRBJ1-3, the complete variable domain reads GAGVSQSPSNKVTEKGKDVELRCDPISGHTALYWYRQSLGQGLEFLIYFQGNSAPDKSGLPSDRFSAERTGGSVSTLTIQRTQQEDSAVYLCASSLDRDGNTIYFGEGSWLTVV.

The chain links TRBV4-2 to TRBJ2-1; TRBD2 aligns across 11 bases. The CDR3 spans 15 residues. Germline V gene sequence: CDR1 LGHNA, CDR2 YNFKEQ. V was clipped by 4 bases and J by 1 base; unmatched bases: 0. CDR3 residues: CASSLAGGSYNEQFF. The CDR3 DNA reads TGTGCCAGCAGCCTAGCGGGGGGGTCCTACAATGAGCAGTTCTTC.

Here the CDR3 reads CSVEVGLLTDTQYF. CDR3 bases: TGCAGCGTGGAGGTTGGCCTTTTGACAGATACGCAGTATTTT. This rearrangement joins TRBV29-1 to TRBJ2-3, with D possibly TRBD2 on 5 matching bases. V was pared by 6 bases and J by 3 bases, with 16 bases between. Germline lookup yields CDR1 SQVTM and CDR2 ANQGSEA. This CDR3 comprises 14 residues.

V usage is TRBV29-1 and J usage is TRBJ2-3, with 8 bases fitting TRBD1. Germline CDR1 and CDR2: SQVTM and ANQGSEA. The junction had 11 bases not matched to a gene; V was cut back by 3 bases and J by 0 bases. The CDR3 is 17 residues long. The CDR3 nucleotides read TGCAGCGTTGATACAGGGGGATTAAAAGGTAGCACAGATACGCAGTATTTT. It translates to CSVDTGGLKGSTDTQYF.

This chain links TRBV29-1 with TRBJ2-7; 8 bases match TRBD2. CDR3 length equals 11 residues. Germline V CDR1 and CDR2: SQVTM, ANQGSEA. V shed 4 bases, J shed 7 bases, and the junction held 3 bases outside the gene matches. The CDR3 DNA is TGCAGCGTTGTGATAGCGGGGGAGCAGTACGTC. Translation: CSVVIAGEQYV.

This clone has a handful of counts. For the CDR3, the DNA is TGCGCCAGCAGCCACCGATTTACAGGGGAAGGGGATGGCTACACCTTC. Protein product: CASSHRFTGEGDGYTF. The V and J genes are TRBV4-1 and TRBJ1-2; 7 bases fit TRBD1. V shed 3 bases, J shed 6 bases, and the junction held 13 bases outside the gene matches. CDR1 MGHRA and CDR2 YSYEKL come from the germline V gene. The CDR3 is 16 amino acids.

The chain employs TRBV18 and TRBJ1-3; D is unclear. The CDR3 covers 15 residues. Trimming removed 1 base at V and 3 bases at J, with 10 bases between. Germline V gene lookup returns CDR1 KGHSH and CDR2 LQKENI. The CDR3 sequence is CASSPLPGIGNTIYF. CDR3 DNA: TGTGCCAGCTCACCACTGCCGGGGATTGGAAACACCATATATTTT.

This clone has a handful of counts. This chain connects TRBV4-3 to TRBJ2-5, with D possibly matching TRBD2 (5 bases). There are 15 residues in the CDR3. Trimming took 0 bases from V and 2 from J, leaving 10 bases between them. Germline V CDR1 and CDR2: LGHNA, YSLEER. The CDR3 here is CASSQDKERQETQYF. The DNA for the CDR3 is TGCGCCAGCAGCCAAGATAAGGAGCGGCAAGAGACCCAGTACTTC.